These 20 T cell receptor beta chains share one sample of origin, sequenced in a study of T cells in localized non-small cell lung cancer. Sequencing used immunoSEQ multiplex PCR; TCRdb keeps in-frame clones, though not all of them. The sample has 2,700 or so clones; 25% to 35% are singletons. The sequencing here drew on lung tumor tissue, taken before any cancer treatment. These receptors originate from a woman aged 35 to 69 with stage III lung adenocarcinoma.

A few counts support this clone. The chain recombines TRBV7-5 with TRBJ2-7; the table's D call, TRBD1, was not checked against the DNA. TRBV7-5 is a listed pseudogene. This CDR3 contains 14 residues. CDR3 region: CASSLLDSLHEQYF. Here the CDR3 DNA reads TGTGCCAGCAGCTTATTGGACAGTCTCCACGAGCAGTACTTC.

This clone was counted only a few times. The chain has TRBV28 and TRBJ1-3, with TRBD1 matching 9 bases. Germline V gene sequence: CDR1 MDHEN, CDR2 SYDVKM. V was pared by 5 bases and J by 1 base, with 3 bases of the junction left unmatched. The CDR3 totals 15 residues. The CDR3 sequence is CASSPDRGSGNTIYF. The CDR3 DNA sequence: TGTGCCAGCAGTCCTGACAGGGGGTCTGGAAACACCATATATTTT. Drawing the rest from reference TRBV28 and TRBJ1-3, the complete variable domain is DVKVTQSSRYLVKRTGEKVFLECVQDMDHENMFWYRQDPGLGLRLIYFSYDVKMKEKGDIPEGYSVSREKKERFSLILESASTNQTSMYLCASSPDRGSGNTIYFGEGSWLTVV.

In its sample, this clone was seen a few times. The chain uses TRBV11-3 and TRBJ1-1; no clear D gene. The CDR3 is 17 amino acids. The germline V gene has CDR1 SGHNT and CDR2 YENEEA. Trimming left V 6 bases short and J 0 bases short, with 20 bases between. CDR3 bases: TGTGCCAGCAGTTTCCGACCGAACCGACTCATGAACACTGAAGCTTTCTTT. Residues: CASSFRPNRLMNTEAFF.

This clone was picked up one time. The chain recombines TRBV19 with TRBJ1-5; TRBD1 is a possible D gene (5 bases). CDR3 length: 14 residues. In germline, CDR1 is LNHDA, CDR2 SQIVND (reference sequence). V was trimmed by 2 bases and J by 6 bases, leaving 11 bases between them. DNA of the CDR3: TGTGCCAGTAGTATACAGGGTTGGGGTCAGCCCCAGCATTTT. Residues: CASSIQGWGQPQHF.

By its share, this clone is medium-sized (0.01 to 0.1%). The chain employs TRBV6-8 and TRBJ1-5; D call uncertain. The CDR3 runs 13 residues. Trimming took 7 bases from V and 5 from J, leaving 12 bases between them. Germline CDR1 reads MNHGY; CDR2 reads SAAAGT. The CDR3 spells CASIESEYQPQHF. CDR3 nucleotide sequence: TGTGCCAGCATTGAAAGTGAATATCAGCCCCAGCATTTT.

The chain carries TRBV11-3 and TRBJ2-5; the match to TRBD2 covers 13 bases. The V gene's germline CDR1 is SGHNT and CDR2 YENEEA. V lost 3 bases to trimming and J lost 5 bases; unmatched junction nucleotides: 9. CDR3 length: 17 residues. The CDR3 DNA follows: TGTGCCAGCAGCTTCGGTGGACTAGCGGGGGCTGGGGAGACCCAGTACTTC. Translating it yields CASSFGGLAGAGETQYF.

The rearrangement links TRBV9 to TRBJ2-3; TRBD2 is a possible D gene (7 bases). V was shortened by 5 bases and J by 6 bases, with 13 bases between the two germline ends. Looked up from germline, CDR1 is SGDLS and CDR2 is YYNGEE. There are 13 residues in the CDR3. The CDR3 loop reads CASSGGGRDTQYF. In nucleotides, the CDR3 is TGTGCCAGCAGTGGCGGGGGCCGGGATACGCAGTATTTT.

By share of the sample, this clone is medium-sized. This chain links TRBV6-1 with TRBJ2-1; 12 positions match TRBD2. CDR1 is MNHNS and CDR2 is SASEGT in the germline V gene. V was pared by 0 bases and J by 6 bases, with 3 bases of the junction left unmatched. The CDR3 totals 16 residues. CDR3 bases: TGTGCCAGCAGTGAAGCCAGGACTAGCGGGATCAATGAGCAGTTCTTC. It encodes CASSEARTSGINEQFF.

The chain employs TRBV5-1 and TRBJ1-1; 12 positions agree with TRBD1. Unmatched junction bases numbered 5, after V lost 2 bases and J lost 6 bases. Per germline, CDR1 SGHRS and CDR2 YFSETQ. The CDR3 is 15 residues long. Here the CDR3 reads CASSFSGTGGSEAFF. Written as DNA, the CDR3 is TGCGCCAGCAGCTTCTCCGGGACAGGGGGCTCTGAAGCTTTCTTT. The full variable domain, in which reference TRBV5-1 and TRBJ1-1 provide the parts outside the CDR3, is KAGVTQTPRYLIKTRGQQVTLSCSPISGHRSVSWYQQTPGQGLQFLFEYFSETQRNKGNFPGRFSGRQFSNSRSEMNVSTLELGDSALYLCASSFSGTGGSEAFFGQGTRLTVV.

The chain is built from TRBV5-1 and TRBJ1-3; no definite D call. Germline V gene lookup returns CDR1 SGHRS and CDR2 YFSETQ. This CDR3 is built from 14 residues. The V gene lost 0 bases and the J gene lost 2 bases, with 6 bases spanning the gap. The CDR3 sequence: CASSLAGPGNTIYF. Written as DNA, the CDR3 is TGCGCCAGCAGCTTGGCCGGGCCTGGAAACACCATATATTTT.

The J gene is TRBJ1-4, the V gene TRBV25-1; 8 nucleotides agree with TRBD1. With 0 bases clipped from V and 0 bases from J, the junction kept 6 bases outside the gene matches. The CDR3 totals 18 residues. Germline V gene sequence: CDR1 MGHDK, CDR2 SYGVNS. CDR3 in amino acids: CASSEYRDRLTTNEKLFF. Written as DNA, the CDR3 is TGTGCCAGCAGTGAATATCGGGACAGGCTGACAACTAATGAAAAACTGTTTTTT.

This chain connects TRBV12-5 to TRBJ2-3; 7 positions match TRBD1. Germline assignment: CDR1 LGHNT and CDR2 FRNRAP. The CDR3 contains 18 residues. V lost 0 bases, J lost 4 bases, and 13 bases stayed unmatched. The CDR3 bases are TGTGCTAGTGGTTTGGTAAATGACGGGACAGCGTTCCCAGATACGCAGTATTTT. Translating it yields CASGLVNDGTAFPDTQYF.

This clone was seen more than once but under ten times. The CDR3 sequence: CASSFRGQGDTQYF. The CDR3 DNA reads TGTGCCAGCAGTTTCAGGGGGCAGGGAGATACGCAGTATTTT. The chain carries TRBV28 and TRBJ2-3, with 8 bases identical to TRBD1. Trimming at V came to 3 bases and at J to 5 bases, leaving 4 bases not matched to a gene. This CDR3 contains 14 residues. CDR1 MDHEN and CDR2 SYDVKM come from the germline V gene.

In its sample, this clone was seen a few times. V and J are TRBV28 and TRBJ2-7; 8 bases match TRBD1. The ends lost 1 base at V and 5 bases at J; junction bases unmatched: 4. The germline gives CDR1 MDHEN, CDR2 SYDVKM. This CDR3 is built from 14 residues. The DNA for the CDR3 is TGTGCCAGCAGTTTATCCGACAGGGGCGACGAGCAGTACTTC. This gives the protein CASSLSDRGDEQYF.

V usage is TRBV12-5 and J usage is TRBJ2-3, with a weak D call TRBD1 (6 bases). This CDR3 has 14 amino acids. The germline V gene has CDR1 LGHNT and CDR2 FRNRAP. Trimming took 1 base from V and 2 from J, leaving 7 bases between them. The CDR3, as DNA: TGTGCTAGTGGTTTGGACAGGGTCACAGATACGCAGTATTTT. Encoded protein: CASGLDRVTDTQYF.

This clone is medium-sized in the sample. The V and J genes are TRBV6-8 and TRBJ1-2, with D unresolved. V lost 5 bases and J lost 4, with 11 bases in between. CDR1 is MNHGY and CDR2 is SAAAGT in the germline V gene. The CDR3 totals 13 residues. The CDR3 DNA reads TGTGCCAGCAGTCAAGACGGATTCTATGGCTACACCTTC. Protein product: CASSQDGFYGYTF.

A few counts support this clone. The chain carries TRBV5-1 and TRBJ1-2; tentative D call: TRBD1 (5 bases). This CDR3 contains 16 residues. The V end lost 3 bases, the J end lost 3 bases, and 18 bases lay between the germline ends. The germline V gene encodes CDR1 SGHRS and CDR2 YFSETQ. The chain's CDR3 is CASSWTLASGDYGYTF. The CDR3 bases are TGCGCCAGCAGCTGGACATTAGCATCAGGTGACTATGGCTACACCTTC.

V gene TRBV30 combines with J gene TRBJ2-7; tentative D call: TRBD2 (5 bases). Per the germline V gene, CDR1 is GTSNPN and CDR2 is SVGIG (reference sequence). The CDR3 is made up of 12 amino acids. Trimming pared 3 bases from V and 2 bases from J, leaving 8 bases between. The CDR3 DNA reads as TGTGCCTGGAGCCGGGGTACCTACGAGCAGTACTTC. It translates to CAWSRGTYEQYF.

The chain carries TRBV30 and TRBJ1-6, with D possibly TRBD1 on 5 matching bases. The V end was cut by 4 bases, the J end by 7 bases, with 11 bases between. CDR1 and CDR2 (germline): GTSNPN, SVGIG (reference sequence). The CDR3 has 13 amino acids. CDR3 sequence: CAWNQGSNSPLHF. The CDR3 bases are TGTGCCTGGAATCAGGGTAGCAATTCACCCCTCCACTTT.

This clone was seen only a few times. This chain connects TRBV1 to TRBJ2-7; TRBD2, the table's D call, lacks a check against the DNA. TRBV1 is a pseudogene. This CDR3 has 16 amino acids. CDR3 nucleotide sequence: TGCGCCAGCAGCCCAAAGGCCAGCGGGGGGCCCCGCGAGCAGTACTTC. It codes for CASSPKASGGPREQYF.